This T cell receptor beta chain was obtained from a study of blood T cell repertoires in COVID-19 (TCRdb year 2020). About the investigation overall: Samples covering the acute and convalescent phases of COVID-19 were provided by collaborators in the United States, Italy and Spain. The samples were drawn from the first 160 participants of the ongoing ImmuneRACE study and from 1,200 or so subjects provided by 6 global collaborators. The sample metadata nearly always contained a de-identified subject ID, COVID-19 status, age in years and sex. The repertoires were released in a freely available public database intended as a resource for research on the immune response to SARS-CoV-2. Where available, HLA class I and class II types were taken from metadata supplied by the sample provider and were not determined by assay-based typing. Deeply sampled blood TCRbeta repertoires from subjects exposed to, actively infected with, or recovered from COVID-19 were included in the dataset. The prospective study material was composed of cDNA or gDNA derived from T cells, B-cell-depleted T cells, or PBMCs. The paper as a whole reports these results and caveats: The amount of clinical and demographic metadata varied by source and participant and was provided uncurated.

The germline V gene sets CDR1 to SGDLS and CDR2 to YYNGEE. V gives up 0 bases and J gives up 6 bases, and the segment between their germline ends measures 15 bases. Including the terminal cysteine and phenylalanine, the CDR3 comprises 15 residues. The CDR3 DNA has 45 bases and is translated from base 1. This clone was seen a single time. This clone's antigen is unknown. No qualities accompany the bases; no much larger clone lies one base away. Enrolling through a virtual design, the prospective study's participants ranged in age from roughly 18 to 100 years and lived across about two dozen United States geographic areas. Cohort assignment in the prospective study relied on participant-reported clinical history from a screening survey and a study questionnaire. Mobile phlebotomists in the prospective study collected whole blood, serum and a nasopharyngeal or oropharyngeal swab from every participant. Additional blood draws and questionnaires over an approximately 2-month period could optionally be provided by prospective study participants. Blood samples from the prospective study were shipped frozen or at room temperature prior to DNA extraction.

TCRbeta CDR3 regions were amplified from genomic DNA using the immunoSEQ Assay, a bias-controlled multiplex PCR. The authors processed their data as follows. The number of nucleated cells in each sample was estimated from the amplification of reference gene primers within the assay. To quantify the absolute abundance of each unique TCRbeta CDR3 rearrangement, sequence reads were collapsed and filtered. For each sample, productive Simpson clonality was calculated as the square root of Simpson's diversity index across productive rearrangements. Imported from immuneACCESS, the table was reduced by TCRdb to in-frame sequences with V and J called. These copies leave out some clones; in studies compared against another copy, an unresolved V gene accounts for under half, and the cause of the remainder is not known. V, J and clone size are taken as reported in that table, and D and trimming were inferred from the DNA itself. The sample yields 150,000 to 200,000 clones; about 90% were counted once. 0.95% to 1.5% of the sample is in the top ten clones.

The sequenced material came from PBMCs or T cells enriched from blood (not recorded which). In this chain, TRBV9 is recombined with TRBJ1-2; the D gene is perhaps TRBD1, on 6 matching bases. The source is a human donor with acute COVID-19. The donor label of this sample is uncertain. This receptor carries the CDR3 CASSVAWGTGNGYTF. The nucleotide sequence reads TGTGCCAGCAGCGTAGCATGGGGCACAGGGAATGGCTACACCTTC.